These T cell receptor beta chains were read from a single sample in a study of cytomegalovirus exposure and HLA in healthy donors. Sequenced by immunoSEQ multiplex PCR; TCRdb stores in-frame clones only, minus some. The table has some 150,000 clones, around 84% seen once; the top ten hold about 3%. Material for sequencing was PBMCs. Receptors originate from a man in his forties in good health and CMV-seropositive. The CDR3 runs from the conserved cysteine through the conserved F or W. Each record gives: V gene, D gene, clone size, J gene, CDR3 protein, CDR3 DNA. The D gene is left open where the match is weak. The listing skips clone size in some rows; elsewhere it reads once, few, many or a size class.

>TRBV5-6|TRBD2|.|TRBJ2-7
CASSPWTSGRNIPYEQYF
TGTGCCAGCAGCCCGTGGACTAGCGGGAGGAACATTCCCTACGAGCAGTACTTC
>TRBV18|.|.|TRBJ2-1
CASSPGAIEQFF
TGTGCCAGCTCACCTGGGGCCATTGAGCAGTTCTTC
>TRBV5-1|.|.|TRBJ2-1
CASSLSGPVNEQFF
TGCGCCAGCAGCTTGTCAGGGCCCGTGAATGAGCAGTTCTTC
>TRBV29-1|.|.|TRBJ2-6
CSATGSAGANVLTF
TGCAGCGCAACAGGTTCGGCTGGGGCCAACGTCCTGACTTTC
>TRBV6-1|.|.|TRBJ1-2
CASRNRDQANYGYTF
TGTGCCAGCAGGAACAGGGACCAAGCTAACTATGGCTACACCTTC
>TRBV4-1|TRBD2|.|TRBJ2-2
CASSQARGLEANTGELFF
TGCGCCAGCAGCCAAGCTAGGGGACTAGAAGCGAACACCGGGGAGCTGTTTTTT
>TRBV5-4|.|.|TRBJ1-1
CASSPRGALNTEAFF
TGTGCCAGCAGTCCTCGCGGGGCCCTGAACACTGAAGCTTTCTTT
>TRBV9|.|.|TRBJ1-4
CASSITGYANEKLFF
TGTGCCAGCAGCATTACAGGGTATGCTAATGAAAAACTGTTTTTT
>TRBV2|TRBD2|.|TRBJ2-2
CASSTGRGSTGELFF
TGTGCCAGCAGTACCGGGAGGGGGAGTACCGGGGAGCTGTTTTTT
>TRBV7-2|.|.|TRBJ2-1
CASSLSSSYNEQFF
TGTGCCAGCAGCCTTTCTAGCTCCTACAATGAGCAGTTCTTC
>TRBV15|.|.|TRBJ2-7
CATSNGLPYEQYF
TGTGCCACCAGCAACGGACTGCCCTACGAGCAGTACTTC
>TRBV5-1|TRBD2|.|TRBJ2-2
CASSASGDNGELFF
TGCGCCAGCAGCGCTAGCGGGGATAACGGGGAGCTGTTTTTT
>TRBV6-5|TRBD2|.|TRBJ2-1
CASSYVAGGPDNEQFF
TGTGCCAGCAGTTACGTGGCGGGAGGGCCAGACAATGAGCAGTTCTTC
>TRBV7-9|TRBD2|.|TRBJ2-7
CASGLAGPREQYF
TGTGCCAGCGGACTAGCGGGGCCCCGCGAGCAGTACTTC
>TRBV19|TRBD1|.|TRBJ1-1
CAAEGTGKFMNTEAFF
TGTGCCGCAGAGGGGACAGGGAAGTTCATGAACACTGAAGCTTTCTTT
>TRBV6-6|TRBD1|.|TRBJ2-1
CASSDPGTDNEQFF
TGTGCCAGCAGTGACCCCGGGACAGACAATGAGCAGTTCTTC
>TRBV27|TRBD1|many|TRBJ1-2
CASSLSGDRGRVSWGYTF
TGTGCCAGCAGTTTATCGGGGGACAGGGGGCGAGTATCTTGGGGCTACACCTTC
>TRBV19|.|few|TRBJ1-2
CASSRQVSGIYGYTF
TGTGCCAGTAGTAGACAGGTCAGCGGGATATATGGCTACACCTTC
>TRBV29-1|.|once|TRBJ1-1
CSDLAGDTEAFF
TGCAGCGATTTAGCCGGGGACACTGAAGCTTTCTTT
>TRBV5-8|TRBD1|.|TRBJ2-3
CASSLGTGTDTQYF
TGTGCCAGCAGCTTGGGGACAGGGACGGATACGCAGTATTTT
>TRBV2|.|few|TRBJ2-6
CASEPGKYSGANVLTF
TGTGCCAGCGAACCGGGGAAATACTCTGGGGCCAACGTCCTGACTTTC
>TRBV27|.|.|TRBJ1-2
CASSLLVGPGYGYTF
TGTGCCAGCAGTTTACTTGTCGGGCCGGGGTATGGCTACACCTTC
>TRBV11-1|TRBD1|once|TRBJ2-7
CASSSTGQQYEQYF
TGTGCCAGCAGCTCCACGGGACAGCAGTACGAGCAGTACTTC
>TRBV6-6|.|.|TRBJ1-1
CASSYLESSTEAFF
TGTGCCAGCAGTTACTTGGAGTCTAGCACTGAAGCTTTCTTT
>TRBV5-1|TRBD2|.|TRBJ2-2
CASSPPTSGRSGELFF
TGCGCCAGCAGCCCCCCGACTAGCGGGAGATCCGGGGAGCTGTTTTTT
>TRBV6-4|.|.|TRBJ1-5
CASSESGNQPQHF
TGTGCCAGCAGTGAATCGGGCAATCAGCCCCAGCATTTT
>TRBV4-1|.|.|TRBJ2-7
CASSQDTPDSPAYEQYF
TGCGCCAGCAGCCAAGATACGCCGGACAGCCCTGCCTACGAGCAGTACTTC
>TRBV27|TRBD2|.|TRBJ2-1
CASVYRTSGYNEQFF
TGTGCCAGCGTCTACAGGACTAGCGGCTACAATGAGCAGTTCTTC
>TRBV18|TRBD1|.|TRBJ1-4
CASSPRTGVDEKLFF
TGTGCCAGCTCACCCCGGACAGGGGTGGATGAAAAACTGTTTTTT
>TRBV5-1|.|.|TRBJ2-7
CASSIRDTYEQYF
TGCGCCAGCAGCATACGGGACACCTACGAGCAGTACTTC
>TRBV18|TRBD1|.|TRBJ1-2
CASSPYGQAGYTF
TGTGCCAGCTCACCATACGGACAGGCTGGCTACACCTTC
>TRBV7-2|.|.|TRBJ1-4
CASSLGVSAAQLKLFF
TGTGCCAGCAGCTTAGGAGTTTCTGCCGCTCAATTGAAACTGTTTTTT